The entry below gives a single TCR beta chain sequence along with its context. Antigen unknown. This entry is derived from a study of T cell responses to AZD1222 COVID-19 vaccine. This table comes from immunoSEQ multiplex PCR, and its TCRdb copy is limited to in-frame clones, with some not included. This table has about 84,000 clones, 70% to 90% appearing once. Trimming removed 1 base from V and 10 bases from J, with 15 bases in between. CDR1 is SGDLS and CDR2 is YYNGEE in the germline V gene. The CDR3 sequence is 14 residues long. General study results and limits: A mostly white British donor set with more females was recruited, and clonal diversity was possibly underestimated.

V and J are TRBV9 and TRBJ2-1; no definite D call. The sample was peripheral blood, taken 28 days after the second AZD1222 dose. This clonotype originated in an adult who received the AZD1222 COVID-19 vaccine. CDR3 in amino acids: CASSVTGGFAEQFF. CDR3 nucleotides: TGTGCCAGCAGCGTAACTGGCGGATTCGCCGAGCAGTTCTTC. Combining the CDR3 with reference TRBV9 and TRBJ2-1 gives the whole variable domain DSGVTQTPKHLITATGQRVTLRCSPRSGDLSVYWYQQSLDQGLQFLIQYYNGEERAKGNILERFSAQQFPDLHSELNLSSLELGDSALYFCASSVTGGFAEQFFGPGTRLTVL.